The entry below describes one TCR beta chain. Trimming cost V 3 bases and J 2 bases, with 17 bases left between them. CDR1 KGHSH and CDR2 LQKENI come from the germline V gene. This CDR3 has 16 residues. This specimen belongs to a study of blood T cell repertoires in COVID-19. Overall study: The United States, Italy and Spain were the sources of the acute and convalescent COVID-19 samples. The analysed material was cDNA or gDNA that came from T cells, B-cell-depleted T cells, or PBMCs.

Authors' data handling: Nucleated cell number was recorded as an estimate derived from reference gene primer amplification. Measured with immunoSEQ multiplex PCR; TCRdb has only the in-frame clones, and not every one. V and J calls and clone size are given by that table; D and trimming were obtained from the DNA. This sample has around 170,000 clones, with 84% found just once. The source is a man younger than 30 with active or convalescent COVID-19. The J gene is TRBJ2-7, the V gene TRBV18; D may be TRBD1 (6 bases). The specimen was peripheral blood. CDR3 nucleotides: TGTGCCAGCTCACCGCCCCAGGGGAAAGGAACCTACGAGCAGTACTTC. It codes for CASSPPQGKGTYEQYF.